The clone carrying this T cell receptor beta chain has at least ten counts. The antigen is unknown. Amplified regions were TCR beta CDR3 sequences from RNA transcripts. An initial round of RT-PCR targeting the TCR CDR3 relied on the HTBI primer set. TCRdb recomputed calls from the multiplex PCR reads with MiXCR, one row per CDR3 protein. This table holds 350,000 to 450,000 distinct CDR3 sequences, approximately 13% found once. The study excluded patients with uncontrolled infection, other autoimmune disease, pregnancy or lactation. The data originate from a study of T cells in Graves' hyperthyroidism and ophthalmopathy. Study-wide findings and caveats: Model-based prediction identified ophthalmopathy a median approximately 6.2 months prior to its onset.

Germline V gene lookup returns CDR1 SGHAT and CDR2 FQNNGV. J was trimmed by 2 bases and V by 4 bases; bases with no gene match: 2. This CDR3 is 15 amino acids long. Sequencing used blood. The chain is built from TRBV11-2 and TRBJ2-7, with 13 bases matching TRBD2. This sequence originates from a woman in her fifties or sixties with Graves' hyperthyroidism. DNA of the CDR3: TGTGCCAGCAGCTCGGGACTAGCGGGACCCTACGAGCAGTACTTC. Translated: CASSSGLAGPYEQYF.